This T cell receptor beta chain was recorded in a study of graft-versus-host responses after intestinal transplantation. Trimming pared 1 base from V and 4 bases from J, leaving 3 bases between. Germline V gives CDR1 DFQATT, CDR2 SNEGSKA (reference sequence). The CDR3 is 11 residues long. This clone was picked up one time. Its matching antigen is unknown. Sequencing used immunoSEQ multiplex PCR; TCRdb keeps in-frame clones, though not all of them. Of approximately 70,000 clones in the sample, 84% were seen once. Sequencing was performed on unstimulated CD4+ T cells sorted from spleen or lymph node cells, taken before transplant. The TCR was taken from a human donor who was the organ donor for an intestinal transplant. V is TRBV20-1 and J is TRBJ2-3; D is ambiguous. The CDR3 DNA reads TGCAGTGCTAGAGTAGCAGATACGCAGTATTTT. Translating gives CSARVADTQYF.